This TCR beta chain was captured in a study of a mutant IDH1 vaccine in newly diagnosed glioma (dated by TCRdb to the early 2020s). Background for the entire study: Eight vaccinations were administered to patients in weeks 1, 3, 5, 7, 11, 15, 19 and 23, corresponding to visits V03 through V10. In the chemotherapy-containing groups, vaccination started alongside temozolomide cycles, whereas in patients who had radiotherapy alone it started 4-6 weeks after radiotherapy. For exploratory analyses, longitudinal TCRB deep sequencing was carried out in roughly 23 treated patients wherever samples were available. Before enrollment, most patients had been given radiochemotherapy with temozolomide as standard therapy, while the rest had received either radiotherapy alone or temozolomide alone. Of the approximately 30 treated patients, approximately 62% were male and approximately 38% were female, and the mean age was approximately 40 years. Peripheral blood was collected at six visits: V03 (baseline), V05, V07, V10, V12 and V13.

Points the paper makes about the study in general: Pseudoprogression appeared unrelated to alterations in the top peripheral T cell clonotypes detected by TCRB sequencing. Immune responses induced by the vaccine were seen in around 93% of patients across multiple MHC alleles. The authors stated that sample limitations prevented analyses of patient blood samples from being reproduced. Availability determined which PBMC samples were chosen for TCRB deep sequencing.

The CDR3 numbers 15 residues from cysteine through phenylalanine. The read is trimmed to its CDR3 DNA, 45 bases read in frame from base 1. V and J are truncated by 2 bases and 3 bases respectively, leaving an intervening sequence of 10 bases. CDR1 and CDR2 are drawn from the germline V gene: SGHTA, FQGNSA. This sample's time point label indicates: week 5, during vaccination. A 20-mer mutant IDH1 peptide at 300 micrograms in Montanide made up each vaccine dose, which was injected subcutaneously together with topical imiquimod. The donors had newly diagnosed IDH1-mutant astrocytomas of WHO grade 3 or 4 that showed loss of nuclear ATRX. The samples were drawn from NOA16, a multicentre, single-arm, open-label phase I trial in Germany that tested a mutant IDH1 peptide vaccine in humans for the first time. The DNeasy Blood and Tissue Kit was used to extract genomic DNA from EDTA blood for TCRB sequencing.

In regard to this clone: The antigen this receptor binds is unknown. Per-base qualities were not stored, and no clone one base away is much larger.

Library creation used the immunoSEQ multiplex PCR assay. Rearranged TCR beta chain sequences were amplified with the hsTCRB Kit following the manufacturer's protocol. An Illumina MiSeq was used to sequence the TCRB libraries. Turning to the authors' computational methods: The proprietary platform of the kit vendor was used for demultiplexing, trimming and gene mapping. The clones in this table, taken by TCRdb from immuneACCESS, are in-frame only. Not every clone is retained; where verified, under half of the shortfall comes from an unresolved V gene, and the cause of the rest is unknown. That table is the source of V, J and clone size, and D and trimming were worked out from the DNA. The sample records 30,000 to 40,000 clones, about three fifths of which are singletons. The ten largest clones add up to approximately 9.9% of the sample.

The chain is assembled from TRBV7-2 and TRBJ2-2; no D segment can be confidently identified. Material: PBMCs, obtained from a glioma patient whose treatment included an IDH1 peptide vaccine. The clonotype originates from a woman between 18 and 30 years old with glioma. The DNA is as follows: TGTGCCAGCAGCTTAATATGGCCCCACACCGGGGAGCTGTTTTTT. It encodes CASSLIWPHTGELFF.